This T cell receptor (beta chain) is from a study of identical twins. Study results and limitations: Among monozygotic twins, out-of-frame TCR alpha sharing exceeded what models predicted. Among out-of-frame alpha sequences shared by twins, low generation probability occurred in excess.

This clonotype has at least ten counts. Antigen unknown. The CDR3 runs 13 residues. V shed 4 bases, J shed 11 bases, and the junction held 7 bases outside the gene matches. The germline V gene encodes CDR1 SEHNR and CDR2 FQNEAQ (reference sequence). TCRdb fed the 5' RACE reads into MiXCR, producing one record per CDR3 protein. Seen here are approximately 530,000 distinct CDR3 sequences, around 24% observed once, and the top ten hold 0.48%. The same data also went into a second study, on yellow fever vaccine responses in identical twins.

The TCR sequence derives from a woman aged 18 to 35 in good health. The V gene is TRBV7-9, the J gene TRBJ1-2; 10 nucleotides align to TRBD1. Source material: CD4+ T cells sorted from blood. CDR3 nucleotide sequence: TGTGCCAGCAGCTCCGCCGGGACAGGGGCTTACACCTTC. It translates to CASSSAGTGAYTF.